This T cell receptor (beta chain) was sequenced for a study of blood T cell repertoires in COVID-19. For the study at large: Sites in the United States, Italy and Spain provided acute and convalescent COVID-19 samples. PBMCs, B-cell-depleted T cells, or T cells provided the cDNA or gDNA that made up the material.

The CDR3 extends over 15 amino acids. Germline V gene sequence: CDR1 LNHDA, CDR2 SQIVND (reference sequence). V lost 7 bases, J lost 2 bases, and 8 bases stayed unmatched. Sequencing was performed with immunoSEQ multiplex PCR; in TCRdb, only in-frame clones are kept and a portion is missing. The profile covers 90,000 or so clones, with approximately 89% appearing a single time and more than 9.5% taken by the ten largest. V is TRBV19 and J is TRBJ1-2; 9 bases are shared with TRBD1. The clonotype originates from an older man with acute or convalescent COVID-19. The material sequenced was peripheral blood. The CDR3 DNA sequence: TGTGCCAGTATTACCGCGGGGACAGGGAACTATGGCTACACCTTC. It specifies CASITAGTGNYGYTF.